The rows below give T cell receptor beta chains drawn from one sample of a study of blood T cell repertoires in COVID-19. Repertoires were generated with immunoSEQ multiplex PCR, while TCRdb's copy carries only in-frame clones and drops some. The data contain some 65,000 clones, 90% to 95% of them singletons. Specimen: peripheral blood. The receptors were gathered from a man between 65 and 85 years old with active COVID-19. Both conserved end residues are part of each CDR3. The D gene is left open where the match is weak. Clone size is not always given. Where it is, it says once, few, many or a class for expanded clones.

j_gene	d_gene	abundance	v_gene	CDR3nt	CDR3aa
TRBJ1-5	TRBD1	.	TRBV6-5	TGTGCCACCCAGATGACAGGGCATCAGCCCCAGCATTTT	CATQMTGHQPQHF
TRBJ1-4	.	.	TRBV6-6	TGTGCCAGCAGCTCGACTCTGGAGGGAGAAAAACTGTTTTTT	CASSSTLEGEKLFF
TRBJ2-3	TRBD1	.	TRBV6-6	TGTGCCAGCAGTTCCCGACAGGGGGGCACAGATACGCAGTATTTT	CASSSRQGGTDTQYF
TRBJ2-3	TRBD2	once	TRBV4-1	TGCGCCAGCAGCCAAGGCGAGGGACTAGCTTCTGATACGCAGTATTTT	CASSQGEGLASDTQYF
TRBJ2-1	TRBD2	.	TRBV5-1	TGCGCCAGCAGCCTACTAGCGGGGGCATATAATGAGCAGTTCTTC	CASSLLAGAYNEQFF
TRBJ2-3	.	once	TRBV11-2	TGTGCCAGCAGCTTAGTGGGGGGTAAGAATACGCAGTATTTT	CASSLVGGKNTQYF
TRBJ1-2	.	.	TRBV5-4	TGTGCCAGCAGCTTGCACGGGTATGGCTACACCTTC	CASSLHGYGYTF
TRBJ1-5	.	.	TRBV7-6	TGTGCCAGCAGCGCGATGGGGGGAAGCAATCAGCCCCAGCATTTT	CASSAMGGSNQPQHF
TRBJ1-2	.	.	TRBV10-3	TGTGCCATCGCCCCACGGGACATTAACTATGGCTACACCTTC	CAIAPRDINYGYTF
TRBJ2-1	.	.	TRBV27	TGTGCCAGCAGTTTACTTTCGCGCAATGAGCAGTTCTTC	CASSLLSRNEQFF
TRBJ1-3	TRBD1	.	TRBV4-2	TGTGCCAGCAGCCCCCAGGGACAGGGGGCTGGAAACACCATATATTTT	CASSPQGQGAGNTIYF
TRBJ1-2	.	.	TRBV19	TGTGCCAGTAGTATCCAGGGCAGTACATATGGCTACACCTTC	CASSIQGSTYGYTF
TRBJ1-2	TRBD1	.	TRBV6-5	TGTGCCAGCATACCAGACAGGGGGCAATATGGCTACACCTTC	CASIPDRGQYGYTF
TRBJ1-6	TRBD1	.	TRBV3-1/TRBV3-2	TGTGCCAGCGACGCAGGGGGTTCACCCCTCCACTTT	CASDAGGSPLHF
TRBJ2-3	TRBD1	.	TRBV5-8	TGTGCCAGCAGCATACGGACAGGGGGCTCAGATACGCAGTATTTT	CASSIRTGGSDTQYF
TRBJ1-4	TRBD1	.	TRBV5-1	TGCGCCAGCAGCTTCGGGACAGGGTCAACTAATGAAAAACTGTTTTTT	CASSFGTGSTNEKLFF
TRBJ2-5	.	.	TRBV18	TGTGCCAGCTCACGTAATGTAGCGGTTCAAGAGACCCAGTACTTC	CASSRNVAVQETQYF
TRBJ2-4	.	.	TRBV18	TGTGCCAGTGGGTCCGGGATAGCCAAAAACATTCAGTACTTC	CASGSGIAKNIQYF
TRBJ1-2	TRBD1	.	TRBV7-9	TGTGCCAGCAGGGGACGGGACAGTAACTATGGCTACACCTTC	CASRGRDSNYGYTF
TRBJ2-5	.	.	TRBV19	TGTGCCAGTAGTCAAACAGGGCGAGAGACCCAGTACTTC	CASSQTGRETQYF
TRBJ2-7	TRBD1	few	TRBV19	TGTGCCAGTAGTAGGACAGGGGGCTTGGACGAGCAGTACTTC	CASSRTGGLDEQYF
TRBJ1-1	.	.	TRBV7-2	TGTGCCAGCAGCTTAACGGTGAACACTGAAGCTTTCTTT	CASSLTVNTEAFF
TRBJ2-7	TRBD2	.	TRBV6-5	TGTGCCAGCAGTTGGGAGGGAAGCGAGCAGTACTTC	CASSWEGSEQYF
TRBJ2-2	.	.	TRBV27	TGTGCCAGCAGTTTAATGGGCTCGAACACCGGGGAGCTGTTTTTT	CASSLMGSNTGELFF
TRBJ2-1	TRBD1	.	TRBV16	TGTGCCAGCAGCCGGGGGACAGGGCCATACAATGAGCAGTTCTTC	CASSRGTGPYNEQFF
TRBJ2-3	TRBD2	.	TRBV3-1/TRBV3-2	TGTGCCAGCAGCCAAGCTCAAGACGGGGGGGGTGATACGCAGTATTTT	CASSQAQDGGGDTQYF
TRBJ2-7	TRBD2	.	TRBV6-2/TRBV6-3	TGTGCCAGCAGTGCTAGCGGGGGCCAGTTTTACGAGCAGTACTTC	CASSASGGQFYEQYF
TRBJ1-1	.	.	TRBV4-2	TGTGCCAGCAGCCAAGATCGGTTTACAGTTTACACTGAAGCTTTCTTT	CASSQDRFTVYTEAFF